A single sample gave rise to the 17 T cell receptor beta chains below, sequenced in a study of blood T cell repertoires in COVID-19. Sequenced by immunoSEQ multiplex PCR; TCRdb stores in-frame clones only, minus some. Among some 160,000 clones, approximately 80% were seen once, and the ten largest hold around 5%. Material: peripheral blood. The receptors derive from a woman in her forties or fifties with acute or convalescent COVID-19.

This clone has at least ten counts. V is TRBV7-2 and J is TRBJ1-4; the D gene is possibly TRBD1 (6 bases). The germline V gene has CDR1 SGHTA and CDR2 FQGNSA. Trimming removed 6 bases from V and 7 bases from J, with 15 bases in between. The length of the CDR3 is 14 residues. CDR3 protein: CASSYQGSGEKLFF. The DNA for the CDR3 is TGTGCCAGCAGTTACCAGGGGAGCGGTGAAAAACTGTTTTTT.

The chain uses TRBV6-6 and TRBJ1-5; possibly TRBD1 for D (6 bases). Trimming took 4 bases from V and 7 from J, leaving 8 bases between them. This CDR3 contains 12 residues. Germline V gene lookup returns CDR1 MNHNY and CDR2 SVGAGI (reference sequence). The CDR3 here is CASSFQGQPQHF. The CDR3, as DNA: TGTGCCAGCAGTTTTCAGGGGCAGCCCCAGCATTTT.

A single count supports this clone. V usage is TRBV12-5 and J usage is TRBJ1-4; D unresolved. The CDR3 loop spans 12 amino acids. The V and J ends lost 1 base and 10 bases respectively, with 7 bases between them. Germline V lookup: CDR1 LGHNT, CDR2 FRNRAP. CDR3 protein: CASGLEEGKLFF. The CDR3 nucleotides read TGTGCTAGTGGTTTGGAAGAGGGAAAACTGTTTTTT.

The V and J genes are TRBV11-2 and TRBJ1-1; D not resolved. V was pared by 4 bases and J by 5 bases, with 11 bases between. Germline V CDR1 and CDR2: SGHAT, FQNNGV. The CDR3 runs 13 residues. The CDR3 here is CASSSEALTEAFF. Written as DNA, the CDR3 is TGTGCCAGCAGCTCCGAGGCCTTAACTGAAGCTTTCTTT.

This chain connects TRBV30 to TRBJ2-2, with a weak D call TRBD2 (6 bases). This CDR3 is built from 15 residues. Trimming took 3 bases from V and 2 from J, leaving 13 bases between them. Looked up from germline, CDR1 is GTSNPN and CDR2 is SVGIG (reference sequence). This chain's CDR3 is CAWRAGGLNTGELFF. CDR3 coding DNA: TGTGCCTGGAGGGCCGGGGGATTAAACACCGGGGAGCTGTTTTTT.

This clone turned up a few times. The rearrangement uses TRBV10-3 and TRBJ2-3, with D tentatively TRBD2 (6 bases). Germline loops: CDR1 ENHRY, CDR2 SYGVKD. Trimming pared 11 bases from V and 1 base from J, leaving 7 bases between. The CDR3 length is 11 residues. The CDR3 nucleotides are TGTGCCGGGGAGGGCACAGATACGCAGTATTTT. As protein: CAGEGTDTQYF.

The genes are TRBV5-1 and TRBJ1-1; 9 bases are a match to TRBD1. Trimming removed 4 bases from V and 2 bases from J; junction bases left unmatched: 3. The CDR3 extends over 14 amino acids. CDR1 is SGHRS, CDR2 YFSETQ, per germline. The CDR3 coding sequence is TGCGCCAGCAGCGGGGGACAGGGTAACACTGAAGCTTTCTTT. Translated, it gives CASSGGQGNTEAFF.

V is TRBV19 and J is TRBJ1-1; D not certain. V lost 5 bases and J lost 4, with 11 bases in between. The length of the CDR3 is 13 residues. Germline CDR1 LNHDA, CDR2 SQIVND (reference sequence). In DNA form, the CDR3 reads TGTGCCAGTAGTCCCGAGCAATTCACTGAAGCTTTCTTT. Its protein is CASSPEQFTEAFF.

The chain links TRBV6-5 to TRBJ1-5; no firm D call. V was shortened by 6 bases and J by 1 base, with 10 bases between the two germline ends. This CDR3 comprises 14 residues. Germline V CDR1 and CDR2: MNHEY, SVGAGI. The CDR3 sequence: CASSPWRSNQPQHF. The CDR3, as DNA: TGTGCCAGCAGCCCCTGGCGGAGCAATCAGCCCCAGCATTTT.

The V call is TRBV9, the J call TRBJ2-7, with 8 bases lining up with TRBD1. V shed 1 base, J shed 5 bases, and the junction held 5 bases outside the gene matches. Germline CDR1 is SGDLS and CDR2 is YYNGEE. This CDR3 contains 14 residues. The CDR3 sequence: CASSVSGGTDEQYF. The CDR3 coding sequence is TGTGCCAGCAGCGTATCAGGGGGCACAGACGAGCAGTACTTC.

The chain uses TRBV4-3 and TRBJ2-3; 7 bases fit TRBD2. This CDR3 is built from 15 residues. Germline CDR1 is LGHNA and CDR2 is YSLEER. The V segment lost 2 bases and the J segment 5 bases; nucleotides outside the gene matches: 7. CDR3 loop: CASSQRRGNQDTQYF. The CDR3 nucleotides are TGCGCCAGCAGCCAACGGCGGGGGAATCAAGATACGCAGTATTTT.

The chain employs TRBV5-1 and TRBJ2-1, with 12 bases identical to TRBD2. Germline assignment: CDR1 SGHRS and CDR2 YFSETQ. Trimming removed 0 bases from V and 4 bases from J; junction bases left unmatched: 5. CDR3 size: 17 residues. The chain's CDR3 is CASSLGLAGVGYNEQFF. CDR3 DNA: TGCGCCAGCAGCTTGGGACTAGCGGGGGTGGGGTACAATGAGCAGTTCTTC.

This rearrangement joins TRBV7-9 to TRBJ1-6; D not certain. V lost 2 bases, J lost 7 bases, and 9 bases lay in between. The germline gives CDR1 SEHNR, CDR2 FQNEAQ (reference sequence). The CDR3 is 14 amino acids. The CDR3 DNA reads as TGTGCCAGCAGCTTACTTTCCGCGAATTCACCCCTCCACTTT. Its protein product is CASSLLSANSPLHF.

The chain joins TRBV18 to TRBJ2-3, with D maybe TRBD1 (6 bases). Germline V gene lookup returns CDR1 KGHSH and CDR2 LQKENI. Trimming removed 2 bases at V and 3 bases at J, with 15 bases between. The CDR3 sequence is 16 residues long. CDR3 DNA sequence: TGTGCCAGCTCACCAAGTTCGAGCAGGGGAACAGATACGCAGTATTTT. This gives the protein CASSPSSSRGTDTQYF. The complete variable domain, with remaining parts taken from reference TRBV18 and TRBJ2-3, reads NAGVMQNPRHLVRRRGQEARLRCSPMKGHSHVYWYRQLPEEGLKFMVYLQKENIIDESGMPKERFSAEFPKEGPSILRIQQVVRGDSAAYFCASSPSSSRGTDTQYFGPGTRLTVL.

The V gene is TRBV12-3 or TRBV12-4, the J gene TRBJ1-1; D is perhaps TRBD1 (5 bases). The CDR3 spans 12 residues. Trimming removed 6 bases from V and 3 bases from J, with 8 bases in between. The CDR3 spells CASSLRDTEAFF. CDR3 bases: TGTGCCAGCAGCCTCAGGGACACTGAAGCTTTCTTT.

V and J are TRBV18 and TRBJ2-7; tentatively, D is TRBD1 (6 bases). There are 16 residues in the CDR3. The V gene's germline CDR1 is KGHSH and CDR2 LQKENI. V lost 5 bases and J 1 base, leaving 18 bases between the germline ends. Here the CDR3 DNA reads TGTGCCAGCTCATACCAGGCAGGGGCGATTTCCTACGAGCAGTACTTC. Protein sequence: CASSYQAGAISYEQYF.

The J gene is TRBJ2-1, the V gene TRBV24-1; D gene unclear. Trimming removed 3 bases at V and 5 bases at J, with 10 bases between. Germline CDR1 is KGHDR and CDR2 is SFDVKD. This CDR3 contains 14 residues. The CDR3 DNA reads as TGTGCCACCAGTGATGGTCGAGCTCACAATGAGCAGTTCTTC. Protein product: CATSDGRAHNEQFF.